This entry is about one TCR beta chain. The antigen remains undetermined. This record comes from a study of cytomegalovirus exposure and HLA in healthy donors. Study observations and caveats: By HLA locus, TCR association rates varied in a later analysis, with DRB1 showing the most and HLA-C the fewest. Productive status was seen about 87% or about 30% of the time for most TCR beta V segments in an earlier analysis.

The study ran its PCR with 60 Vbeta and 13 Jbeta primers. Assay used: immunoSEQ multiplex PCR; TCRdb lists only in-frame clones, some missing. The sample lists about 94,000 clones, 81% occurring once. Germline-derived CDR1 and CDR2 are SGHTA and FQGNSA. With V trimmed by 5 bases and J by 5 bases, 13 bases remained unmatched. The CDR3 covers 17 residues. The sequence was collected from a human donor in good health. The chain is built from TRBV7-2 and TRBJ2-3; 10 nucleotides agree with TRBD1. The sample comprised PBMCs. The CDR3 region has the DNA TGTGCCAGCAGCCGACTCCCAGGGGGACAGGGGATAGATACGCAGTATTTT. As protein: CASSRLPGGQGIDTQYF.